This paragraph covers one T cell receptor beta chain sequence. Under the authors' procedure: Amplified reference gene primers provided the basis for estimating nucleated cell counts. Sequenced by immunoSEQ multiplex PCR; TCRdb stores in-frame clones only, minus some. V, J and clone size were drawn from that table, and D and trimming were deduced from the DNA. Of 200,000 to 250,000 clones in the sample, over 75% were seen once. These data belong to a study of blood T cell repertoires in COVID-19. The wider study: Italy, Spain and the United States were the sources of the convalescent and acute COVID-19 samples.

Germline trimming cut 4 bases from V and 7 bases from J; bases unmatched to any gene: 11. The CDR3 length is 14 residues. Looked up from germline, CDR1 is SGHRS and CDR2 is YFSETQ. This chain links TRBV5-1 with TRBJ2-7, with 7 nucleotides matching TRBD2. Sequenced material: PBMCs or T cells enriched from blood (not recorded which). The sequence came from a woman in her 30s who had been exposed to COVID-19. CDR3 in amino acids: CASSHRDAGDEQYF. CDR3 nucleotide sequence: TGCGCCAGCAGCCACCGAGATGCGGGAGATGAGCAGTACTTC.